This record concerns one T cell receptor (beta chain) sequence. What it binds is not known. A second PCR, run for roughly 7 to 12 cycles, used a sample-barcoded 5' primer plus a J-beta primer mix. Through a template-switch adaptor with 12 random nucleotides, each cDNA molecule received a tag. A minimum of 2.5 million CDR3-containing paired-end reads was obtained for each sample. TCRdb processed the 5' RACE reads anew with MiXCR; each CDR3 protein has one entry. The sample holds more than 500,000 distinct CDR3 sequences, 27% seen once. This entry belongs to a study of blood T cells in healthy people across ages. The study's findings and limits: Both higher diversity and more naive CD4+ cells marked long-lived donors when set against aged donors.

Germline CDR1 SGHVS, CDR2 FQNEAQ. This CDR3 has 17 amino acids. Trimming took off 6 bases at V and 2 bases at J, with 20 bases between the two ends. Material for sequencing was blood. This chain joins TRBV7-8 and TRBJ1-5, with D tentatively TRBD1 (5 bases). The sequence came from a woman between 70 and 85 years old in good health. Here the CDR3 DNA reads TGTGCCAGCAGTCCACGCGGGGGGGTTGCGGGCAATCAGCCCCAGCATTTT. It specifies CASSPRGGVAGNQPQHF.